This TCR beta chain was sequenced in a study of shared clonotypes between healthy human individuals. This CDR3 has 14 amino acids. CDR1 LNHNV and CDR2 YYDKDF come from the germline V gene (reference sequence). Trimming removed 1 base at V and 3 bases at J, with 9 bases between. Only in-frame clones appear in the TCRdb table, and some are missing; sequencing was by immunoSEQ multiplex PCR. The profile shows roughly 700,000 clones, about 92% of them singletons. Sequencing was done on a sample of memory CD8+ T cells from PBMCs. Indicated subset: CD45RO+ cells pooled with CCR7-negative TemRA cells. The V gene is TRBV15, the J gene TRBJ1-1; D is undetermined. The sequence derives from a man younger than 35 in good health. Some clones in this sample may be carry-over from other donors' samples. The CDR3 DNA reads TGTGCCACCAGCAGAGTGGTGAGGGACACTGAAGCTTTCTTT. Its protein product is CATSRVVRDTEAFF.